This T cell receptor (beta chain) appears in the sequencing data of a study of T cell repertoires in cytomegalovirus infection. Each CDR3 protein is one row after TCRdb ran MiXCR on the reads. Of some 130,000 distinct CDR3 sequences in the sample, about 31% were seen once. This CDR3 contains 15 residues. Trimming cost V 5 bases and J 4 bases; bases outside gene matches: 10. Germline CDR1 LNHDA, CDR2 SQIVND (reference sequence). The table lists this clonotype with a few counts. Its target is unknown. The sequences come from CD8+ T cells from cultured PBMCs, collected from culture after CMV antigen stimulation. This chain uses TRBV19 with TRBJ2-5, with TRBD1 identical over 7 bases. The source of this sequence is a human donor in good health (CMV status not recorded). Some clones in this sample may be carry-over from other donors' samples. The chain's CDR3 is CASSHRTGGGETQYF. The CDR3 DNA reads as TGTGCCAGTAGTCACCGGACAGGTGGAGGAGAGACCCAGTACTTC.